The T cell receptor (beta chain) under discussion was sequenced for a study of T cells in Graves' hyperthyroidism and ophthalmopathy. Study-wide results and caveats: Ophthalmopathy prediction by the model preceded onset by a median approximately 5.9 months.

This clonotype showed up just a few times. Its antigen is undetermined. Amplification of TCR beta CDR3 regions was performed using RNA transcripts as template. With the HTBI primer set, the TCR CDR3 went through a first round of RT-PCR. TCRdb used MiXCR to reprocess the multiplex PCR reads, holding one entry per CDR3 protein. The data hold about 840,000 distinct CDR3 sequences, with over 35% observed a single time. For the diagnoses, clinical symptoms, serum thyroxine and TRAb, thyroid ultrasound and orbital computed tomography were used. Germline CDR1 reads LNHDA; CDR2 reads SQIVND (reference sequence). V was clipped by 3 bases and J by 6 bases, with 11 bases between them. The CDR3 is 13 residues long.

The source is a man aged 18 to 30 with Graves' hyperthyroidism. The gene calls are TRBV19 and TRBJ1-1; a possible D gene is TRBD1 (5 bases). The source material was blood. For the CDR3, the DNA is TGTGCCAGTAGTATCGGGGGGACCCCTGAAGCTTTCTTT. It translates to CASSIGGTPEAFF.